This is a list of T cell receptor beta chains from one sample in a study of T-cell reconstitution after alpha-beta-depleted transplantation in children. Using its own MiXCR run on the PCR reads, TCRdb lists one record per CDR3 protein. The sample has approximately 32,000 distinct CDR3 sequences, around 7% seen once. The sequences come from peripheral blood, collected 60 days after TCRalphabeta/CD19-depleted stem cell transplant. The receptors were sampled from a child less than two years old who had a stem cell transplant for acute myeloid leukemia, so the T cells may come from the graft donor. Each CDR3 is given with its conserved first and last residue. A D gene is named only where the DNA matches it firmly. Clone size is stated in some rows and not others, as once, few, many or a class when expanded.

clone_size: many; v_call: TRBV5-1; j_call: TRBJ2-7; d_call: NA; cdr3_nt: TGCGCCAGCAGCTCCGCGGGCGAGCAGTACTTC; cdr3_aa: CASSSAGEQYF
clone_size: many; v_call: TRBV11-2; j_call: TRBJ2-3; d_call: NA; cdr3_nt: TGTGCCAGCATCCCTTTAGGGGAGCGGGCCACAGATACGCAGTATTTT; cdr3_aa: CASIPLGERATDTQYF
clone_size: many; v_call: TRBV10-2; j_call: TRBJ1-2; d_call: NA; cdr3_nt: TGCGCCAGCAGTGCTCTGGACGGGGGGGATGGCTACACCTTC; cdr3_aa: CASSALDGGDGYTF
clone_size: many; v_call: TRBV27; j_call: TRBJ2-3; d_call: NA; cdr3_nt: TGTGCCAGCAGTTTAGGGGTAACAGATACGCAGTATTTT; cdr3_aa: CASSLGVTDTQYF
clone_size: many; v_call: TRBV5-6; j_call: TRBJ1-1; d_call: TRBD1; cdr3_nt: TGTGCCAGCAGCTTACAGGGGATGAACACTGAAGCTTTCTTT; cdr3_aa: CASSLQGMNTEAFF
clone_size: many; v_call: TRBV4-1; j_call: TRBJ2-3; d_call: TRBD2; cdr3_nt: TGCGCCAGCACTCCCGGGACTAGGGTAACAGATACGCAGTATTTT; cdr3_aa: CASTPGTRVTDTQYF
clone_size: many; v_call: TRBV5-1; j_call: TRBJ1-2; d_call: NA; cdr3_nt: TGCGCCAGCAGCTTTGGGCCCCACTATGGCTACACCTTC; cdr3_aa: CASSFGPHYGYTF
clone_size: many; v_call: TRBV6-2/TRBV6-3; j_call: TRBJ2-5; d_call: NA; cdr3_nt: TGTGCCAGCAGTTACCCCCTCAGGAGGGGAGAGACCCAGTACTTC; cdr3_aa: CASSYPLRRGETQYF
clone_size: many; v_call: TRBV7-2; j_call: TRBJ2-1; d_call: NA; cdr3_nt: TGTGCCAGCAGCTTGGGCCTAGTCAATGAGCAGTTCTTC; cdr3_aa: CASSLGLVNEQFF
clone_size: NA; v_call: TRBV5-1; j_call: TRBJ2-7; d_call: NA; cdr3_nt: TGCGCCAGCAGCTTGTGGACAGTCGACGAGCAGTACTTC; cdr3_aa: CASSLWTVDEQYF
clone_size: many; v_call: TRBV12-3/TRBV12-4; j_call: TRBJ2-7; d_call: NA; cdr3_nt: TGTGCCAGCAGCCGGGAAACCCACGAGCAGTACTTC; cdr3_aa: CASSRETHEQYF
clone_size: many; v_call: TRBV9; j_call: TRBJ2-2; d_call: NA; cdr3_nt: TGTGCCAGCAGCGCTTCCTACGGGGAGCTGTTTTTT; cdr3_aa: CASSASYGELFF
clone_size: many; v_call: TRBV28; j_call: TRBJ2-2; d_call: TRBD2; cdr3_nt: TGTGCCAGCAGTGGGGAGGGATGGGGTTCGAACACCGGGGAGCTGTTTTTT; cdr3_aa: CASSGEGWGSNTGELFF
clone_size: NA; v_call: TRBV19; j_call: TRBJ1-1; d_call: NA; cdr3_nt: TGTGCCAGTAGTATAGAGTGGGGTCTGTCTGAAGCTTTCTTT; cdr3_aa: CASSIEWGLSEAFF
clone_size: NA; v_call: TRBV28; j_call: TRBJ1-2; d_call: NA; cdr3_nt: TGTGCCATGAGCGCCGGGCTAGCCTACTATGGCTACACCTTC; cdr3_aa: CAMSAGLAYYGYTF
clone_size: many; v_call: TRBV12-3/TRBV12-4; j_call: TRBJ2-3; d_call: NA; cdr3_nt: TGTGCCAGCAGTCTTGGTGCAGATACGCAGTATTTT; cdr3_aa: CASSLGADTQYF
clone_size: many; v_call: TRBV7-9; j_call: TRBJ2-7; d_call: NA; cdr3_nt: TGTGCCAGCAGCTCCCTAGACAGGATCTACGAGCAGTACTTC; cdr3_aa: CASSSLDRIYEQYF
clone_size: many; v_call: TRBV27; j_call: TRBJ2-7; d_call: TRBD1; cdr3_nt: TGTGCCAGCAGTTATGGGACAGTTTACGAGCAGTACTTC; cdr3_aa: CASSYGTVYEQYF